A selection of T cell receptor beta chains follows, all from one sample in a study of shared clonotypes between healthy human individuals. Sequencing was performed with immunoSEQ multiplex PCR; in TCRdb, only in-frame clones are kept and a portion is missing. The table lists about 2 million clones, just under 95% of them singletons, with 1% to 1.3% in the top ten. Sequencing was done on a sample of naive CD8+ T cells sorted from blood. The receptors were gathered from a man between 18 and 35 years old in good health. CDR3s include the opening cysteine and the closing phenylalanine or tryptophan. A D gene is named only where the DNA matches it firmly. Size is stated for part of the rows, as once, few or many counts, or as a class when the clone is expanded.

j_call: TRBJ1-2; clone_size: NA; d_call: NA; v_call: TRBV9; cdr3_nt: TGTGCCAGCAGCGTAGACATTGCGTCAGGCGACTCCTATGGCTACACCTTC; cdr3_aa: CASSVDIASGDSYGYTF
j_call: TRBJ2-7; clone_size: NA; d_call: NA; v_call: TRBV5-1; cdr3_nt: TGCGCCAGCAGCCGATCAGGAGGGTCGAGGGAGCAGTACTTC; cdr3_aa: CASSRSGGSREQYF
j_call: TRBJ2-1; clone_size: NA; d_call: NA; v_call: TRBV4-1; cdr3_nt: TGCGCCAGCAGCCAAGATACCTCCTACAATGAGCAGTTCTTC; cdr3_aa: CASSQDTSYNEQFF
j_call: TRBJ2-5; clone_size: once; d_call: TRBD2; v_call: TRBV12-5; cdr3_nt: TGTGCTAGTGCCACACTAGCGGGAGGGGGAGAGACCCAGTACTTC; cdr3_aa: CASATLAGGGETQYF
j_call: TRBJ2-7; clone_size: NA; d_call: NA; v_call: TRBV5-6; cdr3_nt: TGTGCCAGCAGAAACTATCAGGGTATCCACGAGCAGTACTTC; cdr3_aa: CASRNYQGIHEQYF
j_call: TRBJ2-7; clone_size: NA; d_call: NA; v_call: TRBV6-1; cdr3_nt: TGTGCCAGCAGTGAAGGGAGCGGGTGGGAGCAGTACTTC; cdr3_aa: CASSEGSGWEQYF
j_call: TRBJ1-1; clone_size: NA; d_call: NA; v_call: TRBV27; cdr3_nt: TGTGCCAGCAGTTTATCACCCGGTGGGGACACTGAAGCTTTCTTT; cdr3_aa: CASSLSPGGDTEAFF
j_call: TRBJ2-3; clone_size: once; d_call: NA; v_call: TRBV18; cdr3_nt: TGTGCCAGCTCACCCGGGGTTGACCCTAGCACAGATACGCAGTATTTT; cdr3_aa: CASSPGVDPSTDTQYF
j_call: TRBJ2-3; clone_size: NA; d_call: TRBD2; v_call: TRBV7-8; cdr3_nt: TGTGCCAGCAGCTTAGTCCTAGGGACTAGCGGGGAGAGCACAGATACGCAGTATTTT; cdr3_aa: CASSLVLGTSGESTDTQYF
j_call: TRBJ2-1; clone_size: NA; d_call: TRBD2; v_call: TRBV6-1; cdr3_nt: TGTGCCAGCAGTGAATCAAAAATAGCGGGACCCTACAATGAGCAGTTCTTC; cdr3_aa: CASSESKIAGPYNEQFF
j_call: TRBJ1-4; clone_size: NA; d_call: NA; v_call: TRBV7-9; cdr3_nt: TGTGCCAGCAGCCCCCCAATGGACAGCGAGGGAGAAAAACTGTTTTTT; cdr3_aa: CASSPPMDSEGEKLFF
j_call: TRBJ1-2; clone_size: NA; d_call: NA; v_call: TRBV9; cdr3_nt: TGTGCCAGCAGCGTAGCAGCCAAAACAATAAACTATGGCTACACCTTC; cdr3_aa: CASSVAAKTINYGYTF
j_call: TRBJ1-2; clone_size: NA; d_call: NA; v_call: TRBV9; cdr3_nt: TGTGCCAGCAGCTCAGAAGGGGGCTACACCTTC; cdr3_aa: CASSSEGGYTF
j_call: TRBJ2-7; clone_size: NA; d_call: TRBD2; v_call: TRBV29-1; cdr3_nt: TGCAGCGTAAACCTAGCGGGGGGGAGCTCCTACGAGCAGTACTTC; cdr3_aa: CSVNLAGGSSYEQYF
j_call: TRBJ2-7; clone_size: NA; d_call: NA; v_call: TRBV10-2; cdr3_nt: TGCGCCAGCAGTGCGGTGGACAGTATCTACGAGCAGTACTTC; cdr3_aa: CASSAVDSIYEQYF
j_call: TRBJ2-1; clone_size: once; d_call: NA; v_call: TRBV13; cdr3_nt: TGTGCCAGCAGCGGCAACTACAATGAGCAGTTCTTC; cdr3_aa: CASSGNYNEQFF
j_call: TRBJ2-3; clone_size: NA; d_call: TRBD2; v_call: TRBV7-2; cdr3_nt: TGTGCCAGCAGCTTAGCGGCGGGGGGGCGTATGGACACAGATACGCAGTATTTT; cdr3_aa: CASSLAAGGRMDTDTQYF
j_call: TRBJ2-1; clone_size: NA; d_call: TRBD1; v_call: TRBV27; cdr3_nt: TGTGCCAGCAAGGGACAGGGATCGTGGGATGAGCAGTTCTTC; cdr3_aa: CASKGQGSWDEQFF
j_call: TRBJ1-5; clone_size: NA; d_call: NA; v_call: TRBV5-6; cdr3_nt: TGTGCCAGCAGCTTGGGTGCTGCTAGCAATCAGCCCCAGCATTTT; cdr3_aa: CASSLGAASNQPQHF
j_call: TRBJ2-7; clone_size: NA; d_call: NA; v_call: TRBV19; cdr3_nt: TGTGCCAGTAGTATAGTGGGGGGTGACGAGCAGTACTTC; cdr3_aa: CASSIVGGDEQYF
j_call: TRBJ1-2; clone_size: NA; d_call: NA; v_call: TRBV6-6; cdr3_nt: TGTGCCAGCAGTTACGGGGTTTTGGGTAATGACTATGGCTACACCTTC; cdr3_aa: CASSYGVLGNDYGYTF
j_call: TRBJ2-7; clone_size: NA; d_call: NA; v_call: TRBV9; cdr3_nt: TGTGCCAGCAGCGTGGGGACCTTCTACGAGCAGTACTTC; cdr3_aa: CASSVGTFYEQYF
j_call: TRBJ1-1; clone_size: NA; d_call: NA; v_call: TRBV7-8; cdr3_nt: TGTGCCAGCAGCGATACCTTCGGGACTCCTGAAGCTTTCTTT; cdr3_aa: CASSDTFGTPEAFF
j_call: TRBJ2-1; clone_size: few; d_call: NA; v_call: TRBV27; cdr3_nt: TGTGCCAGCAGTTTATTCTCCTACAATGAGCAGTTCTTC; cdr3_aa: CASSLFSYNEQFF
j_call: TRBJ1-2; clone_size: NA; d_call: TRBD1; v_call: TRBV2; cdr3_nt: TGTGCCAGCAGTGAGGGACAGGGGAGCTATGGCTACACCTTC; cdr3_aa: CASSEGQGSYGYTF
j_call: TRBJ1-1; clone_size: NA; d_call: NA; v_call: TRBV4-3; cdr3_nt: TGCGCCAGCAGCCAAGACGAGGTCATGAACACTGAAGCTTTCTTT; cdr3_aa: CASSQDEVMNTEAFF
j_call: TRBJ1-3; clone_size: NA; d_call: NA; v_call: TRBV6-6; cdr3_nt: TGTGCCACCAGTACGGGGGGCTCTGGAAACACCATATATTTT; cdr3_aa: CATSTGGSGNTIYF
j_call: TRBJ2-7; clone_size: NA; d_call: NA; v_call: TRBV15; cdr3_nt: TGTGCCACCAGCAACTCGCCGGGACACCTCTCCTACGAGCAGTACTTC; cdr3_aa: CATSNSPGHLSYEQYF
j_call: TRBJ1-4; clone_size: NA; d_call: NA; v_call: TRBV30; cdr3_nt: TGTGCCTGGAGTGATGACACTCTCTTAGGCGAAAAACTGTTTTTT; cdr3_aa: CAWSDDTLLGEKLFF
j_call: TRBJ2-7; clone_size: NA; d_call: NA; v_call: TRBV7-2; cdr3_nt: TGTGCCAGCAGCTTCCCGGAAATGAGGTACGAGCAGTACTTC; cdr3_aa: CASSFPEMRYEQYF
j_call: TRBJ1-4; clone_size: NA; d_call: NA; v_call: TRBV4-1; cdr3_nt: TGCGCCAGCAGCCAGGGCAGGGGATCAAATGAAAAACTGTTTTTT; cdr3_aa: CASSQGRGSNEKLFF
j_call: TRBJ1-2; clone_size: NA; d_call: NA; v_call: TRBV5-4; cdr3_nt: TGTGCCAGCAGTCCGAACTATGGCTACACCTTC; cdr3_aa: CASSPNYGYTF
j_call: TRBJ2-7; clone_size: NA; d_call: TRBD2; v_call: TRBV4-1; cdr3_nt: TGCGCCAGCAGCCAAGAAGATAGGACTAGCGGGGTCGAGCAGTACTTC; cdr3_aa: CASSQEDRTSGVEQYF
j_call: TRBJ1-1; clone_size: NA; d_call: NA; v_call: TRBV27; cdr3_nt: TGTGCCAGCAGTCCACACCCGACAGGGAACACTGAAGCTTTCTTT; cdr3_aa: CASSPHPTGNTEAFF
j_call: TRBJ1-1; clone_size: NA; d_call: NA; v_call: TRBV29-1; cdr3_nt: TGCAGCGTTGGGGGGGTAATGGGTGGAGGCACTGAAGCTTTCTTT; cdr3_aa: CSVGGVMGGGTEAFF
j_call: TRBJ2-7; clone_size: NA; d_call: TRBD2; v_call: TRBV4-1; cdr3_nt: TGCGCCAGCAGCCCCCATCCAGCGGGAGGGTTCGAGCAGTACTTC; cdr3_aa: CASSPHPAGGFEQYF
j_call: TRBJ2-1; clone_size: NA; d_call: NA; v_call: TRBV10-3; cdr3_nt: TGTGCCATCAGCGATCTGGACTCTAAAAATGAGCAGTTCTTC; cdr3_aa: CAISDLDSKNEQFF
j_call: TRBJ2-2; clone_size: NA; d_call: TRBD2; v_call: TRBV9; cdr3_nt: TGTGCCAGCAGCCCGGCGGGAGGGAACACCGGGGAGCTGTTTTTT; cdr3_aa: CASSPAGGNTGELFF
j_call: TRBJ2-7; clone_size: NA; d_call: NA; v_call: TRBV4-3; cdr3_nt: TGCGCCAGCAGCCAGAGTATGGGATTCTCCTACGAGCAGTACTTC; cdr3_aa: CASSQSMGFSYEQYF
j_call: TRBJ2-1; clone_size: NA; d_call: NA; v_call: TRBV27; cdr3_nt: TGTGCCAGCAGTCATCGATGGGACGTAGCGTACAATGAGCAGTTCTTC; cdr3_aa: CASSHRWDVAYNEQFF
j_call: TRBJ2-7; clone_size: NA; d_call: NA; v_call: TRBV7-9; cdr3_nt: TGTGCCAGCAGCAAATCCGGGACTCCTCAATACTTC; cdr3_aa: CASSKSGTPQYF
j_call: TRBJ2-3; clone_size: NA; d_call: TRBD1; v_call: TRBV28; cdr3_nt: TGTGCCAGCAGTTTTACCCCCAGGGGGAGCACAGATACGCAGTATTTT; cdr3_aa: CASSFTPRGSTDTQYF
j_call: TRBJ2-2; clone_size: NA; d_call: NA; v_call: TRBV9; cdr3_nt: TGTGCCAGCAGCCCATCGAACACCGGGGAGCTGTTTTTT; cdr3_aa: CASSPSNTGELFF
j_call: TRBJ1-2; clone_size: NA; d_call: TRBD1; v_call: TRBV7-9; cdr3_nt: TGTGCCAGCAGCCCAAGAGACAGGGGATTATTCTATGGCTACACCTTC; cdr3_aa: CASSPRDRGLFYGYTF
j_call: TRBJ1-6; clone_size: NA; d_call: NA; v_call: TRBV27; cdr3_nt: TGTGCCAGCAGTTATCTGGGGGGAAGGACACCCCTCCACTTT; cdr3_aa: CASSYLGGRTPLHF
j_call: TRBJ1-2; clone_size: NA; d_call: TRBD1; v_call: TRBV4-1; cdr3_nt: TGCGCCAGCAGCCAAGATGGACAGGGGAACTATGGCTACACCTTC; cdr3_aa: CASSQDGQGNYGYTF
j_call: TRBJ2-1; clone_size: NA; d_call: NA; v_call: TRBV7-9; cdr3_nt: TGTGCCAGCAGCCGGGACTGGGGCTTTTACAATGAGCAGTTCTTC; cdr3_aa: CASSRDWGFYNEQFF
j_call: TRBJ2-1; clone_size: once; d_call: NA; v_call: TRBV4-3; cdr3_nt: TGCGCCAGCAGCCAAGTACTAGCCGGCAATGAGCAGTTCTTC; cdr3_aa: CASSQVLAGNEQFF
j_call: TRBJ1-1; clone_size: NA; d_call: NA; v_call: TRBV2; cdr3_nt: TGTGGTATCCACTCCAGGGTGAACACTGAAGCTTTCTTT; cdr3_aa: CGIHSRVNTEAFF
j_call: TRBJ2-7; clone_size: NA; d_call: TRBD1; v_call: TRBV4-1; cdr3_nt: TGCGCCAGCAGCCAAGCTGCGACAGGGGCTATCTACGAGCAGTACTTC; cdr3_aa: CASSQAATGAIYEQYF
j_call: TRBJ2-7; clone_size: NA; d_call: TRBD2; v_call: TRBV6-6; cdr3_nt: TGTGCCAGCAGTTACTCGCTGTGGGAGGGGTCCTACGAGCAGTACTTC; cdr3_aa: CASSYSLWEGSYEQYF
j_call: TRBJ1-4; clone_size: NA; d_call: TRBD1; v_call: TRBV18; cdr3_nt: TGTGCCAGCTCACCACTCGCCGGGACAGGGGGGGCAACTAATGAAAAACTGTTTTTT; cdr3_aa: CASSPLAGTGGATNEKLFF
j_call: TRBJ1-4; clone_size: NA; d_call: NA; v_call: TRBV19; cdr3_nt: TGTGCCAGTAGTCCTCGGGACTGGGGAACTAATGAAAAACTGTTTTTT; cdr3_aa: CASSPRDWGTNEKLFF
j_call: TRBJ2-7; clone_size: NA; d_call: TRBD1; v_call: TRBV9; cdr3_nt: TGTGCCAGCAGCCTCGGGACAGTAGACTACGAGCAGTACTTC; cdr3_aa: CASSLGTVDYEQYF
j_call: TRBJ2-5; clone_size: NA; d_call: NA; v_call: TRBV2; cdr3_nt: TGTGCCAGCAGACCCCTAGCGGAGGGGGTACAAGAGACCCAGTACTTC; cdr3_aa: CASRPLAEGVQETQYF
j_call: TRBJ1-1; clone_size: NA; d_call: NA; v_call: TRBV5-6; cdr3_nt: TGTGCCAGCAGCTCTGACAGGCGAACTGAAGCTTTCTTT; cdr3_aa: CASSSDRRTEAFF
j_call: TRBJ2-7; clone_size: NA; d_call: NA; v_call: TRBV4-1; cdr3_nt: TGCGCCAGCAGCCTACGAGGGGACGAGCAGTACTTC; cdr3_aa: CASSLRGDEQYF
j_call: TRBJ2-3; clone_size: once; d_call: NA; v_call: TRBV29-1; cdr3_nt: TGCAGCGCAGTGCAGCCGCCAGATACGCAGTATTTT; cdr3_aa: CSAVQPPDTQYF
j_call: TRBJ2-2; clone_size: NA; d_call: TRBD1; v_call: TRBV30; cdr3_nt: TGTGCGTCCGGGACAGGTGCCACCGGGGAGCTGTTTTTT; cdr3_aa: CASGTGATGELFF
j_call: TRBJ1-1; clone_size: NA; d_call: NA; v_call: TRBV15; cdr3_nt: TGTGCCACCAGCATCCTGAGGGGCACTGAAGCTTTCTTT; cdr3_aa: CATSILRGTEAFF